This is a list of T cell receptor beta chains from one sample in a study of cytomegalovirus exposure and HLA in healthy donors. Profiling relied on immunoSEQ multiplex PCR, and the TCRdb table lists in-frame clones only, not all of them. Among about 170,000 clones listed, 80% to 90% were seen once. The sequencing sample was made of PBMCs. Receptor source: a male donor in good health and CMV-seronegative. CDR3s include the opening cysteine and the closing phenylalanine or tryptophan. D genes are given only for firm matches. Rows give clone size only sometimes, using once, few, many, or a class for an expanded clone.

v_gene	d_gene	abundance	j_gene	CDR3nt	CDR3aa
TRBV13	-	-	TRBJ2-7	TGTGCCAGCAGCTTCGGGCAGGGCTACGAGCAGTACTTC	CASSFGQGYEQYF
TRBV28	-	-	TRBJ1-5	TGTGCCAGCAGTTCCCCGGGGCAGCCCCAGCATTTT	CASSSPGQPQHF
TRBV19	-	once	TRBJ1-4	TGTGCCAGTAGTATCCCGGGGGTTAATGAAAAACTGTTTTTT	CASSIPGVNEKLFF
TRBV6-6	-	-	TRBJ1-1	TGTGCCAGCAGTTCCTTAGACGGGACTGAAGCTTTCTTT	CASSSLDGTEAFF
TRBV7-9	TRBD2	-	TRBJ2-3	TGTGCCAGCAGCTCCCGGAGGCTAGCGGGAGGGCGGTCAGATACGCAGTATTTT	CASSSRRLAGGRSDTQYF
TRBV10-3	TRBD1	-	TRBJ2-7	TGTGCCATCAGTGATCAGGGGGCGGGGGAGCAGTACTTC	CAISDQGAGEQYF
TRBV4-3	TRBD2	-	TRBJ2-1	TGCGCCAGCAGCCAGTCAGGACTAGCGTCCTACAATGAGCAGTTCTTC	CASSQSGLASYNEQFF
TRBV11-3	TRBD2	-	TRBJ2-2	TGTGCCAGCAGCTTAGGGGGGGGGAACACCGGGGAGCTGTTTTTT	CASSLGGGNTGELFF
TRBV7-2	-	-	TRBJ1-2	TGTGCCAGCAGCCTGGGGGGGCCTGGCTACACCTTC	CASSLGGPGYTF
TRBV9	TRBD1	-	TRBJ2-7	TGTGCCAGCAGCGCCCGACAGGGGAGCTCCTACGAGCAGTACTTC	CASSARQGSSYEQYF
TRBV7-8	-	-	TRBJ1-5	TGTGCCAGCAGCCAAGCCATTGACAGCCTAAATCAGCCCCAGCATTTT	CASSQAIDSLNQPQHF
TRBV4-1	-	-	TRBJ2-5	TGCGCCAGCAGCCAAGAAGTTTGGCAGCAAGAGACCCAGTACTTC	CASSQEVWQQETQYF
TRBV7-2	TRBD1	-	TRBJ1-1	TGTGCCAGCAGCCCTATCAGGGGGAGCACTGAAGCTTTCTTT	CASSPIRGSTEAFF
TRBV27	-	-	TRBJ2-7	TGTGCCAGCAGTTTAGCTCCAGGGGCCTACTCCTACGAGCAGTACTTC	CASSLAPGAYSYEQYF
TRBV19	TRBD1	-	TRBJ1-5	TGTGCCAGTACGGCAGGGGGCTATAGCAATCAGCCCCAGCATTTT	CASTAGGYSNQPQHF
TRBV6-1	TRBD2	-	TRBJ2-5	TGTGCCAGCAGTGAAGGGGCGGGGGGGCCGGAGGAGGAGACCCAGTACTTC	CASSEGAGGPEEETQYF
TRBV5-6	-	-	TRBJ2-5	TGTGCCAGCAGCTTGGCGCAGGGTGAGACCCAGTACTTC	CASSLAQGETQYF
TRBV7-7	-	-	TRBJ2-7	TGTGCCAGCAGCGAAGGATGGGACAAGATCTACGAGCAGTACTTC	CASSEGWDKIYEQYF
TRBV4-3	TRBD2	-	TRBJ2-7	TGCGCCAGCAGCCAAGAGCCTAGCGGATCCTACGAGCAGTACTTC	CASSQEPSGSYEQYF
TRBV4-2	TRBD2	-	TRBJ2-1	TGTGCCAGCAGCCAAGAAGTGTCTAGCGGGGCCTCCTACAATGAGCAGTTCTTC	CASSQEVSSGASYNEQFF
TRBV11-1	TRBD2	-	TRBJ2-5	TGTGCCAGCAGCTTAGTGGGGCGGGGGGGCCAAGAGACCCAGTACTTC	CASSLVGRGGQETQYF
TRBV5-6	-	-	TRBJ2-1	TGTGCCAGCAGCCCCGGGGGCAATGAGCAGTTCTTC	CASSPGGNEQFF
TRBV6-1	TRBD1	-	TRBJ1-2	TGTGCCAGCAGCGAGGAGGGGGCTGGCTACACCTTC	CASSEEGAGYTF
TRBV7-8	-	-	TRBJ2-5	TGTGCCAGCAGCTTCGGACAGACAACCCAAGAGACCCAGTACTTC	CASSFGQTTQETQYF
TRBV4-2	TRBD2	-	TRBJ2-3	TGTGCCAGCAGCCAGGGGGGGGACGACACAGATACGCAGTATTTT	CASSQGGDDTDTQYF
TRBV7-9	TRBD1	-	TRBJ1-5	TGTTCCAGCAGCTCGGACAGGGCCGATCAGCCCCAGCATTTT	CSSSSDRADQPQHF
TRBV6-5	-	-	TRBJ2-2	TGTGCCACCAGGGGAGGTCCTAAAGGCGGGGAGCTGTTTTTT	CATRGGPKGGELFF
TRBV5-1	TRBD1	once	TRBJ2-5	TGCGCCAGCAGCACGATGACAGGGATCCAAGAGACCCAGTACTTC	CASSTMTGIQETQYF
TRBV28	-	few	TRBJ2-7	TGTGCCAGCAGTCCCGGGACTGGAACCTACGAGCAGTACTTC	CASSPGTGTYEQYF
TRBV7-2	-	-	TRBJ2-7	TGTGCCAGCAGCTTAAGCAGGGTCTTAGAACGCGAGCAGTACTTC	CASSLSRVLEREQYF
TRBV9	TRBD1	-	TRBJ1-1	TGTGCCAGCAGCCCCCGGGGAGACAGGGTGGGGGGAAACACTGAAGCTTTCTTT	CASSPRGDRVGGNTEAFF
TRBV4-1	TRBD1	-	TRBJ1-2	TGCGCCAGCAGCCACGGGACAGTCAACTATGGCTACACCTTC	CASSHGTVNYGYTF
TRBV28	TRBD2	-	TRBJ2-5	TGTGCCAGCAGTTCCACCTGGGGGGGGACTCAAGAGACCCAGTACTTC	CASSSTWGGTQETQYF
TRBV15	-	-	TRBJ2-3	TGTGCCACCAGCAGAGATCTAGGACAGAGCACAGATACGCAGTATTTT	CATSRDLGQSTDTQYF
TRBV9	TRBD2	-	TRBJ2-3	TGTGCCAGCAGCGTAGGACTAGCAACAGATACGCAGTATTTT	CASSVGLATDTQYF
TRBV12-5	-	-	TRBJ1-2	TGTGCTAGTGGTTTGGAAGCAGGAACCGGAACCCGTCATGGCTACACCTTC	CASGLEAGTGTRHGYTF
TRBV7-2	-	-	TRBJ2-2	TGTGCCAGCAGCCCTCGGGAGGGGGCAGGGGTCACCGGGGAGCTGTTTTTT	CASSPREGAGVTGELFF
TRBV19	TRBD1	-	TRBJ2-1	TGTGCCAGTAGTATAAGGGCCCTAGCCGGGACAGGGCAGAACTACAATGAGCAGTTCTTC	CASSIRALAGTGQNYNEQFF
TRBV30	-	-	TRBJ2-5	TGTGCCTGGAGTCGGAGTTCTCGAGAGACCCAGTACTTC	CAWSRSSRETQYF
TRBV6-1	-	-	TRBJ2-1	TGTGCCAGCAGTGAAGGGACAGTTTACAATGAGCAGTTCTTC	CASSEGTVYNEQFF